A single sample is the source of the 28 T cell receptor beta chains below, sequenced in a study of CD8 T cells in ankylosing spondylitis. TCRdb redid the calling of the 5' RACE reads with MiXCR, one entry per CDR3 protein. The table records about 42,000 distinct CDR3 sequences, over 3.5% of them present only once. Sequencing input: blood, either unsorted or a sorted T cell fraction (not recorded which). The source is a female donor with ankylosing spondylitis or in good health (not recorded which).

This clonotype occurred many times. V is TRBV9 and J is TRBJ1-3; tentative D call: TRBD1 (5 bases). With 6 bases removed from V and 2 bases from J, the gap between germline ends came to 12 bases. The CDR3 length is 14 residues. Germline V gene lookup returns CDR1 SGDLS and CDR2 YYNGEE. The CDR3 sequence: CASTGGGTGNTIYF. The CDR3 coding sequence is TGTGCCAGCACCGGTGGGGGAACTGGAAACACCATATATTTT. Full variable domain (outside the CDR3, taken from reference TRBV9 and TRBJ1-3): DSGVTQTPKHLITATGQRVTLRCSPRSGDLSVYWYQQSLDQGLQFLIQYYNGEERAKGNILERFSAQQFPDLHSELNLSSLELGDSALYFCASTGGGTGNTIYFGEGSWLTVV.

This clonotype came up many times. V usage is TRBV9 and J usage is TRBJ2-7, with 7 bases that match TRBD1. The CDR3 is 14 amino acids. V shed 5 bases, J shed 0 bases, and the junction held 5 bases outside the gene matches. Per the germline V gene, CDR1 is SGDLS and CDR2 is YYNGEE. CDR3 sequence (DNA): TGTGCCAGCAGTCCGACAGGGAGCTCCTACGAGCAGTACTTC. Amino acids: CASSPTGSSYEQYF. Filled out from reference TRBV9 and TRBJ2-7, the complete variable domain reads DSGVTQTPKHLITATGQRVTLRCSPRSGDLSVYWYQQSLDQGLQFLIQYYNGEERAKGNILERFSAQQFPDLHSELNLSSLELGDSALYFCASSPTGSSYEQYFGPGTRLTVT.

This clonotype came up many times. The gene calls are TRBV9 and TRBJ1-4; TRBD1 matches at 8 bases. The germline gives CDR1 SGDLS, CDR2 YYNGEE. CDR3 length: 14 residues. V gave up 4 bases and J gave up 7 bases; unmatched junction bases: 6. CDR3 sequence: CASSRDRGGEKLFF. For the CDR3, the DNA is TGTGCCAGCAGCCGAGACAGGGGCGGTGAAAAACTGTTTTTT. The full variable domain, with the rest looked up from reference TRBV9 and TRBJ1-4, is DSGVTQTPKHLITATGQRVTLRCSPRSGDLSVYWYQQSLDQGLQFLIQYYNGEERAKGNILERFSAQQFPDLHSELNLSSLELGDSALYFCASSRDRGGEKLFFGSGTQLSVL.

This clonotype was found many times. The rearrangement uses TRBV9 and TRBJ2-1, with D possibly TRBD1 on 5 matching bases. CDR3 length: 15 amino acids. Germline V CDR1 and CDR2: SGDLS, YYNGEE. V shed 4 bases and J shed 3 bases, with 14 bases lying between them. The CDR3 reads CASSPGRDLYNEQFF. The DNA for the CDR3 is TGTGCCAGCAGCCCAGGGCGTGACCTCTACAATGAGCAGTTCTTC.

At least ten counts were recorded for this clonotype. The genes are TRBV9 and TRBJ2-2, with 7 positions matching TRBD2. With V trimmed by 4 bases and J by 10 bases, 7 bases remained unmatched. The CDR3 is 13 residues long. Germline CDR1 is SGDLS and CDR2 is YYNGEE. Here the CDR3 DNA reads TGTGCCAGCAGCCACCCCGGGGGGTTGGAGCTGTTTTTT. This gives the protein CASSHPGGLELFF. Using reference TRBV9 and TRBJ2-2 for the parts outside the CDR3, the full variable domain is DSGVTQTPKHLITATGQRVTLRCSPRSGDLSVYWYQQSLDQGLQFLIQYYNGEERAKGNILERFSAQQFPDLHSELNLSSLELGDSALYFCASSHPGGLELFFGEGSRLTVL.

A word on this clonotype: This sequence may be a read error, since a much larger clone differs from it by one base. The J gene is TRBJ2-3, the V gene TRBV9; unclear D gene. The V gene's germline CDR1 is SGDLS and CDR2 YYNGEE. The CDR3 consists of 15 residues. CDR3 loop: CASSVYDKSKDTQYF. The CDR3 nucleotides read TGTGCCAGCAGCGTATACGACAAAAGCAAAGATACGCAGTATTTT.

This clonotype was seen at least ten times. The V and J genes are TRBV9 and TRBJ2-7; 7 positions match TRBD2. Losses at the gene ends were 4 bases for V and 7 bases for J; bases not matched to a gene: 11. CDR1 is SGDLS and CDR2 is YYNGEE in the germline V gene. The CDR3 loop spans 14 amino acids. This CDR3 reads CASSPGGGSREQYF. The DNA for the CDR3 is TGTGCCAGCAGCCCCGGGGGAGGGTCGAGGGAGCAGTACTTC.

This clonotype showed up many times. The chain carries TRBV9 and TRBJ1-3, with 7 bases that match TRBD1. After removal of 3 bases from V and 4 bases from J, the junction contained 13 bases not matched to a gene. CDR1 and CDR2 (germline): SGDLS, YYNGEE. The CDR3 is 17 amino acids. CDR3 DNA: TGTGCCAGCAGCGGCTTAATGACAGGGTTTTCCGGAAACACCATATATTTT. Residues: CASSGLMTGFSGNTIYF.

This clonotype was detected many times. The rearrangement uses TRBV9 and TRBJ2-7; D possibly corresponds to TRBD1 (6 bases). Germline loops: CDR1 SGDLS, CDR2 YYNGEE. V was clipped by 1 base and J by 3 bases, with 14 bases between them. The CDR3 totals 15 residues. The CDR3 loop is CASSVNWGHNYEQYF. As DNA, the CDR3 is TGTGCCAGCAGCGTAAACTGGGGGCACAACTACGAGCAGTACTTC.

This clonotype was seen many times. The V and J genes are TRBV9 and TRBJ1-1; D ambiguous. V lost 2 bases to trimming and J lost 1 base, with 12 bases between them. Per the germline V gene, CDR1 is SGDLS and CDR2 is YYNGEE. This CDR3 spans 15 amino acids. The CDR3 DNA reads as TGTGCCAGCAGCGTCGAGTCTAGTGAGAACACTGAAGCTTTCTTT. It encodes CASSVESSENTEAFF.

In this sample, this clonotype turned up many times. This chain connects TRBV9 to TRBJ1-2; TRBD1 agrees at 8 bases. The V segment lost 3 bases and the J segment 0 bases; nucleotides outside the gene matches: 4. The CDR3 is 15 residues long. Germline CDR1 is SGDLS and CDR2 is YYNGEE. The CDR3 sequence: CASSAQGAANYGYTF. The CDR3 DNA is TGTGCCAGCAGCGCGCAGGGGGCGGCTAACTATGGCTACACCTTC.

By its share, this clonotype is medium-sized. The V gene is TRBV9, the J gene TRBJ2-2; D is possibly TRBD1 (6 bases). Germline V CDR1 and CDR2: SGDLS, YYNGEE. The length of the CDR3 is 17 residues. V shed 0 bases and J shed 8 bases, with 20 bases lying between them. CDR3 nucleotide sequence: TGTGCCAGCAGCGTAGGACCCCTGGCAGGGGTCACGGGGGAGCTGTTTTTT. Translated, it gives CASSVGPLAGVTGELFF.

Ten or more counts support this clonotype. This chain connects TRBV9 to TRBJ2-1; no clear D. Germline lookup yields CDR1 SGDLS and CDR2 YYNGEE. With 3 bases removed from V and 0 bases from J, the gap between germline ends came to 10 bases. The CDR3 consists of 15 residues. In DNA, the CDR3 is TGTGCCAGCAGCGAAGACCCGAGCTCCTACAATGAGCAGTTCTTC. This codes for CASSEDPSSYNEQFF. The variable domain in full, completed from reference TRBV9 and TRBJ2-1, reads DSGVTQTPKHLITATGQRVTLRCSPRSGDLSVYWYQQSLDQGLQFLIQYYNGEERAKGNILERFSAQQFPDLHSELNLSSLELGDSALYFCASSEDPSSYNEQFFGPGTRLTVL.

In this sample, this clonotype turned up a few times. The chain employs TRBV9 and TRBJ2-7, with D uncertain. The germline CDR1 and CDR2 sequences are SGDLS and YYNGEE. The V end lost 4 bases, the J end lost 2 bases, and 19 bases lay between the germline ends. There are 16 residues in the CDR3. The DNA of the CDR3 is TGTGCCAGCAGCACCCTATCAGAGGTTATTCCCTACGAGCAGTACTTC. This encodes CASSTLSEVIPYEQYF.

This clonotype was counted ten times or more. With a much larger clone just one base away, this may be a read error. The genes are TRBV9 and TRBJ1-2; D gene ambiguous. Trimming pared 0 bases from V and 2 bases from J, leaving 5 bases between. The CDR3 has 13 amino acids. In germline, CDR1 is SGDLS, CDR2 YYNGEE. This CDR3 reads CASSVVQNYGYTF. DNA of the CDR3: TGTGCCAGCAGCGTAGTACAGAACTATGGCTACACCTTC.

This clonotype was observed many times. CDR3 nucleotides: TGTGCCAGCAGCGTAGCTACCGGAATCTCTGGAAACACCATATATTTT. It translates to CASSVATGISGNTIYF. The V and J genes are TRBV9 and TRBJ1-3; D gene uncertain. The germline V gene encodes CDR1 SGDLS and CDR2 YYNGEE. The CDR3 covers 16 residues. V was cut by 0 bases and J by 0 bases, with 10 bases left in between.

This clonotype was seen ten or more times. The chain is built from TRBV9 and TRBJ2-5; the match to TRBD2 covers 7 bases. The CDR3 is made up of 14 amino acids. CDR1 is SGDLS, CDR2 YYNGEE, per germline. Unmatched junction bases numbered 7, after V lost 4 bases and J lost 4 bases. For the CDR3, the DNA is TGTGCCAGCAGCCGGAGACTAGCTGGAGAGACCCAGTACTTC. It is translated as CASSRRLAGETQYF. The variable domain in full, completed from reference TRBV9 and TRBJ2-5, reads DSGVTQTPKHLITATGQRVTLRCSPRSGDLSVYWYQQSLDQGLQFLIQYYNGEERAKGNILERFSAQQFPDLHSELNLSSLELGDSALYFCASSRRLAGETQYFGPGTRLLVL.

This clonotype was observed many times. CDR3 region: CASSVGGGTYYNSPLHF. For the CDR3, the DNA is TGTGCCAGCAGCGTCGGAGGGGGGACATACTATAATTCACCCCTCCACTTT. V and J are TRBV9 and TRBJ1-6, with D perhaps TRBD1 (6 bases). Per the germline V gene, CDR1 is SGDLS and CDR2 is YYNGEE. The CDR3 length is 17 residues. V lost 2 bases and J 3 bases, leaving 15 bases between the germline ends.

This clonotype was detected ten times or more. This chain links TRBV9 with TRBJ1-3; D remains unclear. Germline V gene sequence: CDR1 SGDLS, CDR2 YYNGEE. This CDR3 has 16 residues. Trimming left V 0 bases short and J 0 bases short, with 10 bases between. The CDR3 here is CASSVAPDRSGNTIYF. DNA for the CDR3: TGTGCCAGCAGCGTAGCTCCGGACCGCTCTGGAAACACCATATATTTT.

The table lists this clonotype with many counts. V and J are TRBV9 and TRBJ1-2; maybe TRBD1 (5 bases). V lost 4 bases to trimming and J lost 3 bases, with 16 bases between them. Germline assignment: CDR1 SGDLS and CDR2 YYNGEE. CDR3 length equals 15 residues. CDR3 sequence (DNA): TGTGCCAGCAGCCCCTCAGCTGGGACGTACTATGGCTACACCTTC. Protein sequence: CASSPSAGTYYGYTF.

This clonotype was observed many times. J is TRBJ1-2 and V is TRBV9; D unresolved. The ends were cut back, 4 bases at V and 3 bases at J, with 10 bases in the middle. There are 13 residues in the CDR3. The V gene's germline CDR1 is SGDLS and CDR2 YYNGEE. As DNA, the CDR3 is TGTGCCAGCAGCACACGGTCGGACTATGGCTACACCTTC. Amino acids: CASSTRSDYGYTF.

This clonotype was counted many times. The CDR3 DNA is TGTGCCAGCAGCCCCCGGGGGGGTTTCGACACAGATACGCAGTATTTT. Its protein product is CASSPRGGFDTDTQYF. The rearrangement uses TRBV9 and TRBJ2-3; 8 bases line up with TRBD2. With 4 bases clipped from V and 2 bases from J, the junction kept 9 bases outside the gene matches. The CDR3 runs to 16 residues. The V gene's germline CDR1 is SGDLS and CDR2 YYNGEE.

This clonotype was seen ten or more times. The chain links TRBV9 to TRBJ2-3; 8 nucleotides agree with TRBD2. The junction had 4 bases not matched to a gene; V was cut back by 0 bases and J by 1 base. This CDR3 region has 16 residues. Germline CDR1 is SGDLS and CDR2 is YYNGEE. CDR3 nucleotides: TGTGCCAGCAGCGTAGGAGCGGGGGCCGGCACAGATACGCAGTATTTT. This gives the protein CASSVGAGAGTDTQYF.

This clonotype was observed many times. This chain connects TRBV9 to TRBJ1-2; D possibly corresponds to TRBD1 (6 bases). Germline CDR1 reads SGDLS; CDR2 reads YYNGEE. V shed 3 bases and J shed 3 bases, with 15 bases lying between them. This CDR3 is built from 15 residues. The CDR3 sequence: CASSAQGLLDYGYTF. CDR3 nucleotide sequence: TGTGCCAGCAGCGCCCAGGGGCTATTAGACTATGGCTACACCTTC.

This clonotype was picked up many times. V usage is TRBV9 and J usage is TRBJ2-3; D may match TRBD1 or TRBD2 (5 bases each). Germline CDR1 reads SGDLS; CDR2 reads YYNGEE. The CDR3 is 14 amino acids. V lost 4 bases to trimming and J lost 2 bases, with 11 bases between them. CDR3 amino acids: CASSPLGDTDTQYF. Here the CDR3 DNA reads TGTGCCAGCAGCCCGTTGGGGGACACAGATACGCAGTATTTT.

This clonotype came up many times. The chain is built from TRBV9 and TRBJ2-2, with D maybe TRBD2 (5 bases). Trimming stripped 0 bases from V and 4 bases from J, with 13 bases between. In germline, CDR1 is SGDLS, CDR2 YYNGEE. There are 16 residues in the CDR3. The DNA of the CDR3 is TGTGCCAGCAGCGTAGGTGGACTTCAGCGCACCGGGGAGCTGTTTTTT. This encodes CASSVGGLQRTGELFF.

This clonotype is medium-sized by share. The chain carries TRBV9 and TRBJ1-4; no definite D call. V shed 4 bases and J shed 10 bases, with 11 bases lying between them. The length of the CDR3 is 12 residues. CDR1 SGDLS and CDR2 YYNGEE come from the germline V gene. The CDR3, as DNA: TGTGCCAGCAGCCCGCTTGGAGGAAAACTGTTTTTT. Translation: CASSPLGGKLFF.

In its sample, this clonotype was seen many times. The chain links TRBV9 to TRBJ2-7, with D perhaps TRBD1 (5 bases). Germline V lookup: CDR1 SGDLS, CDR2 YYNGEE. Trimming took 3 bases from V and 2 from J, leaving 12 bases between them. This CDR3 region has 14 residues. CDR3 bases: TGTGCCAGCAGCGCGCAGGGTACACCCTACGAGCAGTACTTC. This sequence encodes CASSAQGTPYEQYF.